The rows below give T cell receptor beta chains drawn from one sample of a study of cytomegalovirus exposure and HLA in healthy donors. Clones were read by immunoSEQ multiplex PCR, and TCRdb kept only the in-frame ones, dropping some. The sample shows roughly 100,000 clones, around 75% of them seen only once. The sequenced material came from PBMCs. The receptor source for this set is a man aged 35 to 55 in good health and CMV-seronegative. The CDR3 runs from the conserved cysteine through the conserved F or W. Each record gives: D gene, J gene, clone size, V gene, CDR3 protein, CDR3 DNA. The D gene is left open where the match is weak. Some rows have no size entry. The others give once, few or many, or a class for an expanded clone.

>TRBD1|TRBJ2-7|.|TRBV7-6
CASSLGPDRSYEQYF
TGTGCCAGCAGCTTAGGCCCGGACAGGTCCTACGAGCAGTACTTC
>.|TRBJ1-1|few|TRBV6-5
CASSYGGDKNTEAFF
TGTGCCAGCAGTTACGGGGGGGACAAGAACACTGAAGCTTTCTTT
>.|TRBJ2-3|.|TRBV21-1
CASSWAIAPSTDTQYF
TGTGCCAGCAGCTGGGCGATAGCGCCTAGCACAGATACGCAGTATTTT
>TRBD2|TRBJ2-1|few|TRBV7-6
CASSSGLAGEQFF
TGTGCCAGCAGCTCGGGACTAGCGGGGGAGCAGTTCTTC
>.|TRBJ2-7|.|TRBV5-1
CASSFGSGASYEQYF
TGCGCCAGCAGCTTCGGCTCAGGGGCCTCCTACGAGCAGTACTTC
>.|TRBJ1-2|once|TRBV6-1
CASSEVVNIRYGYTF
TGTGCCAGCAGTGAAGTGGTAAACATCCGCTATGGCTACACCTTC
>TRBD1|TRBJ2-7|.|TRBV25-1
CASSEPGQGRYEQYF
TGTGCCAGCAGTGAACCCGGACAGGGGCGCTACGAGCAGTACTTC
>TRBD1|TRBJ2-5|few|TRBV7-2
CASSRRTGRQETQYF
TGTGCCAGCAGCCGACGGACAGGAAGACAAGAGACCCAGTACTTC
>.|TRBJ1-2|.|TRBV29-1
CSVEYIYGYTF
TGCAGCGTTGAATACATTTATGGCTACACCTTC
>.|TRBJ2-7|once|TRBV18
CASSPARAGLEQYF
TGTGCCAGCTCACCAGCCCGTGCGGGGCTCGAGCAGTACTTC
>.|TRBJ1-1|once|TRBV6-1
CASSAVRQLFF
TGTGCCAGCAGTGCCGTTCGACAGTTATTCTTT
>.|TRBJ2-4|.|TRBV10-3
CAISESTGVRNIQYF
TGTGCCATCAGTGAGTCGACGGGAGTTCGGAACATTCAGTACTTC
>.|TRBJ1-5|.|TRBV2
CASSDGGAGQPQHF
TGTGCCAGCAGTGATGGTGGGGCGGGACAGCCCCAGCATTTT
>.|TRBJ2-5|once|TRBV25-1
CASSPDSYQETQYF
TGTGCCAGCAGTCCCGACAGTTACCAAGAGACCCAGTACTTC
>TRBD1|TRBJ2-3|.|TRBV19
CASSLGQGFSTDTQYF
TGTGCCAGTAGTCTGGGACAGGGCTTTAGCACAGATACGCAGTATTTT
>.|TRBJ2-4|.|TRBV27
CASSLSRVPAKNIQYF
TGTGCCAGCAGTTTATCCCGGGTCCCAGCCAAAAACATTCAGTACTTC
>TRBD1|TRBJ1-5|.|TRBV2
CASSPNTGGGQPQHF
TGTGCCAGCAGTCCCAATACAGGGGGCGGTCAGCCCCAGCATTTT
>TRBD1|TRBJ1-2|.|TRBV6-5
CASRTQTGAAYGYTF
TGTGCCAGCAGAACCCAGACAGGGGCGGCCTATGGCTACACCTTC
>.|TRBJ1-1|few|TRBV6-4
CASLKRRRRMNTEAFF
TGTGCCAGCCTCAAGAGAAGGAGACGAATGAACACTGAAGCTTTCTTT
>.|TRBJ1-2|.|TRBV4-1
CASSLAGDYGYTF
TGCGCCAGCAGCCTTGCGGGGGACTATGGCTACACCTTC
>TRBD1|TRBJ2-3|.|TRBV9
CASSVKGAGDTQYF
TGTGCCAGCAGCGTAAAGGGGGCCGGAGATACGCAGTATTTT
>TRBD2|TRBJ2-5|.|TRBV19
CASSKGLAGVRETQYF
TGTGCCAGTAGTAAGGGCCTAGCGGGAGTTAGAGAGACCCAGTACTTC
>.|TRBJ2-7|.|TRBV28
CASSTAGQEGYEQYF
TGTGCCAGCAGTACAGCGGGACAGGAGGGTTACGAGCAGTACTTC
>.|TRBJ1-1|.|TRBV28
CASSRRGWDTEAFF
TGTGCCAGCAGTCGCCGGGGGTGGGACACTGAAGCTTTCTTT
>.|TRBJ1-2|few|TRBV5-6
CASSPEGNYGYTF
TGTGCCAGCTCTCCGGAGGGGAACTATGGCTACACCTTC
>.|TRBJ2-2|.|TRBV27
CASSAMGAGELFF
TGTGCCAGCAGCGCGATGGGCGCCGGGGAGCTGTTTTTT
>TRBD2|TRBJ2-3|.|TRBV9
CASTRGANTDTQYF
TGTGCCAGCACGCGGGGGGCGAACACAGATACGCAGTATTTT
>TRBD2|TRBJ2-7|.|TRBV7-9
CASSLGTSGRERYEQYF
TGTGCCAGCAGCTTAGGGACTAGCGGGAGGGAGCGCTACGAGCAGTACTTC
>TRBD2|TRBJ2-7|.|TRBV12-5
CASNSGGEYEQYF
TGTGCCTCGAACAGCGGGGGAGAGTACGAGCAGTACTTC
>TRBD1|TRBJ2-3|.|TRBV15
CATSSLTGERTDTQYF
TGTGCCACCAGCAGCCTGACAGGGGAGAGGACAGATACGCAGTATTTT
>.|TRBJ1-3|.|TRBV9
CASSVDQGGGNTIYF
TGTGCCAGCAGCGTAGATCAGGGAGGGGGAAACACCATATATTTT
>TRBD2|TRBJ2-1|.|TRBV4-3
CASSQESSGGAGGLEQFF
TGCGCCAGCAGCCAAGAGTCCAGCGGGGGGGCGGGGGGCCTCGAGCAGTTCTTC
>TRBD1|TRBJ2-2|.|TRBV6-5
CASSSPGQGATGELFF
TGTGCCAGCAGTTCCCCCGGACAGGGGGCGACCGGGGAGCTGTTTTTT
>.|TRBJ2-1|once|TRBV27
CASSASPRFGEQFF
TGTGCCAGCAGTGCCTCCCCTAGATTCGGTGAGCAGTTCTTC
>.|TRBJ1-2|.|TRBV20-1
CSAPNYGYTF
TGCAGTGCCCCGAACTATGGCTACACCTTC
>TRBD1|TRBJ1-6|.|TRBV27
CASSPTDRWAPLHF
TGTGCCAGCAGCCCGACGGACAGGTGGGCCCCCCTCCACTTT
>.|TRBJ1-3|few|TRBV5-6
CASSLSPGMGSGNTIYF
TGTGCCAGCAGCTTGTCGCCGGGGATGGGCTCTGGAAACACCATATATTTT
>TRBD1|TRBJ2-7|once|TRBV7-2
CASSLVDRAYEQYF
TGTGCCAGCAGCTTAGTCGACAGGGCCTACGAGCAGTACTTC
>.|TRBJ1-1|.|TRBV19
CASSIGIQGSTRGTEAFF
TGTGCCAGTAGTATCGGCATCCAGGGGTCCACAAGAGGGACTGAAGCTTTCTTT
>TRBD1|TRBJ2-2|few|TRBV5-1
CASSLAGTGETGELFF
TGCGCCAGCAGCCTGGCCGGGACAGGGGAAACCGGGGAGCTGTTTTTT
>TRBD1|TRBJ2-5|.|TRBV27
CASRGQGGETQYF
TGTGCCAGCAGGGGACAGGGAGGAGAGACCCAGTACTTC
>TRBD1|TRBJ1-1|once|TRBV9
CASSYSTGFGEAFF
TGTGCCAGCAGCTACTCGACAGGGTTCGGTGAAGCTTTCTTT
>.|TRBJ1-3|.|TRBV7-2
CASSLGTGLGNTIYF
TGTGCCAGCAGCTTAGGAACAGGGCTCGGAAACACCATATATTTT
>.|TRBJ2-3|.|TRBV6-1
CASIGGGGGTTQYF
TGTGCCAGCATTGGTGGAGGGGGGGGTACTACGCAGTATTTT
>.|TRBJ1-1|.|TRBV6-5
CASSYFVGDTEAFF
TGTGCCAGCAGTTACTTTGTAGGGGACACTGAAGCTTTCTTT
>.|TRBJ1-4|.|TRBV27
CASSPRRGAGKLFF
TGTGCCAGCAGTCCCCGGCGGGGGGCCGGAAAACTGTTTTTT
>.|TRBJ1-1|.|TRBV7-9
CSSSSHTTGLTEAFF
TGTTCCAGCAGCTCACACACAACAGGGCTCACTGAAGCTTTCTTT
>TRBD1|TRBJ1-5|.|TRBV5-1
CASTQHIGQGPLLRNQPQHF
TGCGCCAGCACCCAACACATCGGACAGGGGCCGCTCCTACGCAATCAGCCCCAGCATTTT
>.|TRBJ1-1|.|TRBV18
CASSPPAGNTEAFF
TGTGCCAGCTCACCACCGGCAGGGAACACTGAAGCTTTCTTT
>.|TRBJ1-1|once|TRBV6-5
CASSYSARGNTEAFF
TGTGCCAGCAGTTACTCGGCGCGCGGCAACACTGAAGCTTTCTTT
>TRBD2|TRBJ2-7|.|TRBV19
CASSKGSGGYEQYF
TGTGCCAGTAGTAAAGGATCGGGGGGCTACGAGCAGTACTTC
>.|TRBJ1-1|once|TRBV10-3
CAISAVSTEAFF
TGTGCCATCAGTGCTGTCAGCACTGAAGCTTTCTTT